A selection of T cell receptor beta chains follows, all from one sample in a study of blood T cells in healthy people across ages. A single record per CDR3 protein comes from TCRdb applying MiXCR to the 5' RACE reads. This table has approximately 2,000,000 distinct CDR3 sequences, about 39% appearing once. The sequencing input was blood. These receptors originate from a human donor in good health. The CDR3 runs from the conserved cysteine through the conserved F or W. The D gene is left open where the match is weak. Size tells how often a clone was seen (once, few, many) or the class of an expanded clone, and some rows leave it out.

D gene: NA; J gene: TRBJ2-1; clone size: NA; V gene: TRBV7-2; CDR3 protein: CASRGAGGGNEQFF; CDR3 DNA: TGTGCCAGCCGCGGAGCGGGTGGCGGGAATGAGCAGTTCTTC
D gene: NA; J gene: TRBJ2-1; clone size: NA; V gene: TRBV7-3; CDR3 protein: CASRSGPGNEQFF; CDR3 DNA: TGTGCCAGCAGATCGGGCCCCGGCAATGAGCAGTTCTTC
D gene: NA; J gene: TRBJ2-5; clone size: NA; V gene: TRBV6-6; CDR3 protein: CASISGDEQYF; CDR3 DNA: TGTGCCAGCATTTCCGGTGATGAGCAGTACTTC
D gene: NA; J gene: TRBJ1-6; clone size: NA; V gene: TRBV4-3; CDR3 protein: CASSQVLGVRSGRLARSPLHF; CDR3 DNA: TGCGCCAGCAGCCAAGTCCTTGGGGTTCGAAGTGGAAGATTAGCAAGATCACCCCTCCACTTT
D gene: NA; J gene: TRBJ2-6; clone size: NA; V gene: TRBV7-2; CDR3 protein: CASRSRAVSGANVLTF; CDR3 DNA: TGTGCCAGCAGGTCCAGGGCGGTTTCCGGGGCCAACGTCCTGACTTTC
D gene: NA; J gene: TRBJ1-1; clone size: once; V gene: TRBV9; CDR3 protein: CASSVGAGSMNTEAFF; CDR3 DNA: TGTGCCAGCAGCGTAGGTGCGGGGTCGATGAACACTGAAGCTTTCTTT
D gene: NA; J gene: TRBJ2-7; clone size: few; V gene: TRBV7-2; CDR3 protein: CASSLAPGLSYEQYF; CDR3 DNA: TGTGCCAGCAGCTTAGCCCCGGGACTTTCCTACGAGCAGTACTTC
D gene: TRBD2; J gene: TRBJ2-3; clone size: many; V gene: TRBV5-1; CDR3 protein: CASSLAGSDTQYF; CDR3 DNA: TGTGCCAGCAGCTTAGCGGGCTCAGATACGCAGTATTTT
D gene: TRBD2; J gene: TRBJ2-3; clone size: few; V gene: TRBV4-3; CDR3 protein: CASSQDTSGGVTDTQYF; CDR3 DNA: TGCGCCAGCAGCCAAGATACGAGCGGGGGGGTAACAGATACGCAGTATTTT
D gene: TRBD2; J gene: TRBJ2-7; clone size: NA; V gene: TRBV28; CDR3 protein: CASSLFTAGGNYEQYF; CDR3 DNA: TGTGCCAGCAGTTTATTCACAGCGGGGGGCAACTACGAGCAGTACTTC
D gene: NA; J gene: TRBJ2-1; clone size: NA; V gene: TRBV4-3; CDR3 protein: CASSPRGTENNEQFF; CDR3 DNA: TGCGCCAGCAGCCCCCGGGGAACGGAGAACAATGAGCAGTTCTTC
D gene: NA; J gene: TRBJ2-5; clone size: NA; V gene: TRBV19; CDR3 protein: CASSPPGKATQYF; CDR3 DNA: TGTGCCAGTAGTCCCCCGGGGAAGGCGACCCAGTACTTC
D gene: TRBD2; J gene: TRBJ2-1; clone size: many; V gene: TRBV5-5; CDR3 protein: CASSSTSGGLYNEQFF; CDR3 DNA: TGTGCCAGCAGCTCCACTAGCGGGGGCCTTTACAATGAGCAGTTCTTC